This T cell receptor (beta chain) is from a study of blood T cell repertoires in COVID-19. Study details: Acute and convalescent COVID-19 specimens originated in the United States, Italy and Spain. T cells, B-cell-depleted T cells, or PBMCs provided the cDNA or gDNA that served as material.

In the source study's methods: Reference gene primer amplification in the assay estimated nucleated cell counts. The table came from immunoSEQ multiplex PCR; TCRdb's copy has only in-frame clones and leaves some out. That table supplies the V and J calls and clone size; D and trimming were determined from the DNA. The table lists 170,000 or so clones, roughly 83% of them singletons. V lost 0 bases to trimming and J lost 1 base, with 10 bases between them. The germline gives CDR1 SGDLS, CDR2 YYNGEE. CDR3 length: 15 amino acids. V and J are TRBV9 and TRBJ1-1; no definite D call. The sequence was obtained from a human donor in a cohort sampled during active COVID-19. Sequences were obtained from peripheral blood. The CDR3 spells CASSVDERPNTEAFF. The CDR3 bases are TGTGCCAGCAGCGTAGATGAGCGTCCGAACACTGAAGCTTTCTTT.